The following is a T cell receptor (beta chain) sequence with its context. This clonotype has a count of ten or more. Its antigen target is currently unknown. No base quality values were provided; no much bigger clone lies one nucleotide off. Taken from cysteine to phenylalanine, the CDR3 has 14 residues. Only CDR3 DNA remains: 42 bases, in frame from the first base. Relative to germline, V is 1 base shorter and J is 9 bases shorter, with 18 bases between their ends. CDR1 SQVTM and CDR2 ANQGSEA are derived from the germline V gene. A patient counted as having stable hyperthyroidism if there was no progression to ophthalmopathy within 18 months of follow-up. The hyperthyroidism patients were 18 to 65 years old and newly diagnosed, with a disease duration of less than 2 months. Patients with other autoimmune diseases, uncontrolled infections, pregnancy or lactation were excluded from the study. Diagnosis relied on clinical symptoms, serum thyroxine, TRAb, thyroid ultrasound and orbital computed tomography. Ficoll-Paque density gradient centrifugation was used to isolate PBMCs from approximately 10 ml of fresh peripheral blood. Total RNA was extracted using Trizol reagent, and RNA quality was checked on an Agilent 2100 Bioanalyzer.

This specimen comes from a study of Graves' ophthalmopathy and Graves' hyperthyroidism (dated by TCRdb to 2016 to 2019). As for the study more broadly: Peripheral blood was collected at initial diagnosis, before any treatment. The approximately 98 discovery patients were randomly divided into training and test sets at a 7:3 ratio. An independent validation cohort comprised 18 hyperthyroidism patients and 17 patients who later progressed from hyperthyroidism to ophthalmopathy. Following sample collection, hyperthyroidism patients were given methimazole at a starting dose of 30 mg daily, and ophthalmopathy patients were given high-dose intravenous methylprednisolone. In total, 120 to 150 blood samples were TCR-sequenced: 43 ophthalmopathy, some 75 hyperthyroidism and roughly 17 hyperthyroidism-to-ophthalmopathy patients. T-cell repertoires of thyroid tissue and blood were compared in over five hyperthyroidism patients. TCR beta repertoire signatures were used to distinguish Graves' ophthalmopathy from Graves' hyperthyroidism and to predict progression to ophthalmopathy. A discovery set of 100 patients (around 45 ophthalmopathy, about 59 stable hyperthyroidism) was enrolled to explore V-J signatures distinguishing ophthalmopathy from hyperthyroidism.

TCR beta CDR3 regions were amplified from RNA transcripts for repertoire sequencing. HTBI primers and the Qiagen OneStep RT-PCR kit were used in a first-round RT-PCR, which was followed by a second-round multiplex PCR, size selection and purification. Sequencing of the libraries was carried out on an Illumina HiSeq2000 in paired-end mode with 100 bp reads. Turning to the authors' computational methods: SOAPnuke was used for read processing, and reads with adapters, uncalled bases, a mean Phred below 15, or no exact constant-primer or identifier match were discarded. COPE v1.2.5 was used to merge high-quality paired reads. Unique nucleotide sequences were defined as clonotypes and aligned to IMGT TRB V, D and J references using MiTCR v1.1. Only V-J combinations with frequency above 0.0001 were analysed, covering approximately 99% of repertoires. For each V-J combination, a TCR clonal expansion and chaos score was defined as the ratio of F50 clonal expansion to chaos observed in the TCRdist matrix. Welch's t-statistics and random forest were used to reduce the features to about twelve V-J combinations, which were then used as input to a naive Bayes classifier. The Morisita-Horn index was used to measure how similar the thyroid and blood repertoires were. TCRdb reprocessing: public reads trimmed at Q25 with fastp, clones called with MiXCR, in-frame beta chains kept. For every CDR3 protein sequence, its rows merge into one entry that carries the most common genes and DNA. V and J calls and clone size were set by TCRdb, not the authors. This sample has hundreds of thousands of distinct CDR3 sequences in its table, and about a fifth of those were observed once. The ten largest account for more than 5.5% of the sample.

The research as a whole found: In cross-validation, the 13-signature model distinguished ophthalmopathy from stable hyperthyroidism with almost 90% sensitivity and approximately 81% specificity, and in the test set the corresponding values were approximately 80% and 75%. Most expanded thyroid clonotypes with frequency above 0.001 were also detected in blood, suggesting blood repertoires may reflect the thyroid immune response. In validation, the model predicted ophthalmopathy progression with about 71% sensitivity and 72% to 80% specificity; some 13 predicted patients were CT-confirmed with GO in a median of around 6 months. No statistical method was used to set the sample size in advance, and the investigators knew which group each participant was assigned to.

This chain joins TRBV29-1 to TRBJ1-2; no D gene can be assigned with confidence. The receptor comes from a woman aged 18-29 years with stable Graves' hyperthyroidism. Some clones in this sample may be carry-over from other donors' samples. Donor details come from another sample of the same person, matched by shared clones. Sample: peripheral blood. The nucleotide sequence is TGCAGCGTTGAAGTCCATGGACTTGGCGGGAGCTACACCTTC. It specifies CSVEVHGLGGSYTF.